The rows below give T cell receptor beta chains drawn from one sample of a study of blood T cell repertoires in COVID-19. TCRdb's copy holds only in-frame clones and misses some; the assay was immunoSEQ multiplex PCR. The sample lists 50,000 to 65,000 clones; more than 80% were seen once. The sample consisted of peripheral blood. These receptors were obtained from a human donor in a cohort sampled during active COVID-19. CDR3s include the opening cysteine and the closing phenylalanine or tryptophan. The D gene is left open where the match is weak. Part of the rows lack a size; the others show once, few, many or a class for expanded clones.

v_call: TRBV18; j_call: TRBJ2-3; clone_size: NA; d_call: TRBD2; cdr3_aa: CASSPTLAGTTDTQYF; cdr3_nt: TGTGCCAGCTCACCGACACTAGCGGGGACCACAGATACGCAGTATTTT
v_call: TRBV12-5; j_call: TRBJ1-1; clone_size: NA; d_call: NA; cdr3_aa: CASASGGGTEAFF; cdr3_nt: TGTGCTAGTGCCTCGGGAGGGGGGACTGAAGCTTTCTTT
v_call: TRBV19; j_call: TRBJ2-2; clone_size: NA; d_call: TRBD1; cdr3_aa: CASSPRQGAGELFF; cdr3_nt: TGTGCCAGTAGTCCCCGACAGGGGGCCGGGGAGCTGTTTTTT
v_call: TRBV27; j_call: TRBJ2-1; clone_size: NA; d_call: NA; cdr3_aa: CASSLGRQNEQFF; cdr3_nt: TGTGCCAGCAGTTTAGGCAGACAAAATGAGCAGTTCTTC
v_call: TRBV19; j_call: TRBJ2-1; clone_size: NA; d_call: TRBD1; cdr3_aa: CASSLLETGGYNEQFF; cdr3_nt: TGTGCCAGTAGCCTGTTGGAGACAGGGGGCTACAATGAGCAGTTCTTC
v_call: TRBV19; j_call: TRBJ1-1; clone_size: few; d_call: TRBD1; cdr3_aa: CASSISSGGNTEAFF; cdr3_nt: TGTGCCAGTAGTATATCTTCAGGGGGGAACACTGAAGCTTTCTTT
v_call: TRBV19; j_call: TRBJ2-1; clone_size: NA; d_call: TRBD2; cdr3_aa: CASSQPVAGLAGLGPNNEQFF; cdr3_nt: TGTGCCAGTAGCCAACCGGTAGCAGGACTAGCGGGATTGGGCCCGAACAATGAGCAGTTCTTC
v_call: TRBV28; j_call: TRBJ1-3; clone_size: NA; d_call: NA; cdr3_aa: CASSRTDGGVRNTIYF; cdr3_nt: TGTGCCAGCAGCCGGACGGACGGCGGGGTTCGAAACACCATATATTTT
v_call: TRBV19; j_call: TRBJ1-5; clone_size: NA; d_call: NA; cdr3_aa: CASSVRQGTQPQHF; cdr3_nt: TGTGCCAGTAGTGTAAGGCAGGGGACTCAGCCCCAGCATTTT
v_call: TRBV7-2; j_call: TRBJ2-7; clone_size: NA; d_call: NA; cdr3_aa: CASSSFVGGREQYF; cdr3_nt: TGTGCCAGCAGCTCCTTCGTGGGGGGGCGCGAGCAGTACTTC
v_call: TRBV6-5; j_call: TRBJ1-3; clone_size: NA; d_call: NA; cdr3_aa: CASSYGEGRGNTIYF; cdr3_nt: TGTGCCAGCAGTTACGGGGAGGGGCGGGGAAACACCATATATTTT
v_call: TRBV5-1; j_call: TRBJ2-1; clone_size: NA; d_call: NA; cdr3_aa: CASSLLGGPVSYNEQFF; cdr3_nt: TGCGCCAGCAGCTTGTTGGGGGGGCCCGTATCCTACAATGAGCAGTTCTTC
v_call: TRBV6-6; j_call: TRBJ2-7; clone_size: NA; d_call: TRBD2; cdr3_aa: CASSTLAGEGEQYF; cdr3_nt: TGTGCCAGCAGCACCTTAGCGGGAGAGGGCGAGCAGTACTTC
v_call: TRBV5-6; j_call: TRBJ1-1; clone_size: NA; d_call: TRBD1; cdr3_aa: CASSWDRGNTEAFF; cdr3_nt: TGTGCCAGCAGCTGGGACAGGGGGAACACTGAAGCTTTCTTT
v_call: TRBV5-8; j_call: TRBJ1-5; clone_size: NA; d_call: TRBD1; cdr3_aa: CASQGTSNQPQHF; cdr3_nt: TGTGCATCACAGGGGACAAGCAATCAGCCCCAGCATTTT
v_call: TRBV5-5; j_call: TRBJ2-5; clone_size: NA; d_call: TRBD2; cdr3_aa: CASSLGLASGETQYF; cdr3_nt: TGTGCCAGCAGCTTGGGACTAGCGAGCGGGGAGACCCAGTACTTC
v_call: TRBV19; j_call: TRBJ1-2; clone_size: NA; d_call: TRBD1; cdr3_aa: CASSTLNRGHFGGYTF; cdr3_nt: TGTGCCAGTAGTACTCTAAACAGGGGGCATTTTGGTGGCTACACCTTC
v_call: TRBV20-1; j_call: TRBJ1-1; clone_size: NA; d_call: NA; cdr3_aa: CSASPGVTEAFF; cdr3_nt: TGCAGTGCTAGTCCCGGAGTCACTGAAGCTTTCTTT
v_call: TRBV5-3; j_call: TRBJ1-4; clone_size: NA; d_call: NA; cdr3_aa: CAMRSEKLFF; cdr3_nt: TGTGCCATGCGGAGTGAAAAACTGTTTTTT
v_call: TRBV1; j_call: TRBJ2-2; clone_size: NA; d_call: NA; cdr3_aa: CTSSQDRGQGAAGELFF; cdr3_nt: TGCACCAGCAGCCAAGATCGTGGACAGGGGGCGGCCGGGGAGCTGTTTTTT
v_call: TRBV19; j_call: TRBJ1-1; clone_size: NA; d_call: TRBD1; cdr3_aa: CASSSMSGGSSAFF; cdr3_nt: TGTGCCAGTAGTAGTATGTCAGGGGGCTCTTCGGCTTTCTTT
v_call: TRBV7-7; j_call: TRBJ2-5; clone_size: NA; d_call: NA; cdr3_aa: CASSLVRTGQETQYF; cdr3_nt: TGTGCCAGCAGCTTAGTTCGGACGGGGCAAGAGACCCAGTACTTC
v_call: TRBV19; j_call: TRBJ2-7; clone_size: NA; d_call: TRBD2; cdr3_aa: CASSISASGREQYF; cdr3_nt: TGTGCCAGTAGTATCTCAGCGAGCGGGAGAGAGCAGTACTTC
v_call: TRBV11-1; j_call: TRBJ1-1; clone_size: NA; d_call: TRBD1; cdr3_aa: CASSPSDRREAFF; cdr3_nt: TGTGCCAGCAGCCCATCGGACAGGAGGGAAGCTTTCTTT
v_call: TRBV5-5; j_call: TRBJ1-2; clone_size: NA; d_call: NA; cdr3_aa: CASSLATGGNYGYTF; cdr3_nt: TGTGCCAGCAGCTTGGCAACGGGGGGCAACTATGGCTACACCTTC
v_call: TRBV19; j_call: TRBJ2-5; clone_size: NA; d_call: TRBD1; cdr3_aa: CASSTTGTGAETQYF; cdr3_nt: TGTGCCAGTAGCACAACCGGGACAGGGGCAGAGACCCAGTACTTC
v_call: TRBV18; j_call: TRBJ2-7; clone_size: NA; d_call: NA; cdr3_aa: CASSPPGAYEQYF; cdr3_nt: TGTGCCAGCTCACCGCCAGGGGCCTACGAGCAGTACTTC
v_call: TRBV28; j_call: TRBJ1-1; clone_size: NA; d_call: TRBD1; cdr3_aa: CASSFPFWTGTNTEAFF; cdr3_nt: TGTGCCAGCAGTTTTCCCTTTTGGACAGGGACGAACACTGAAGCTTTCTTT